This T cell receptor (beta chain) was profiled in a study of T cell responses to AZD1222 COVID-19 vaccine. Study results and limitations: The sample set comprised mostly white British donors with more females, and clonal diversity was possibly underestimated.

Data came from immunoSEQ multiplex PCR; TCRdb stores just in-frame clones and leaves some out. The profile shows 140,000 to 150,000 clones, about 89% of them singletons. CDR3 length: 14 amino acids. Germline CDR1 and CDR2: SGHAT and FQNNGV. V was trimmed by 5 bases and J by 2 bases, leaving 12 bases between them. About this clone itself: The antigen is unknown.

This receptor was identified in an adult who received the AZD1222 COVID-19 vaccine. The sequences come from peripheral blood, collected 28 days after the second AZD1222 dose. J is TRBJ1-2 and V is TRBV11-2, with D unresolved. CDR3 protein: CASSLTEGNYGYTF. The DNA for the CDR3 is TGTGCCAGCAGCCTAACTGAGGGCAACTATGGCTACACCTTC.